A single sample is the source of the 13 T cell receptor beta chains below, sequenced in a study of T cell repertoires and Cas9 in healthy adults. Assay: immunoSEQ multiplex PCR; the TCRdb copy retains only in-frame clones and omits some. The sample has around 20,000 clones, roughly nine tenths seen once. The sample consisted of CD4+ effector T cells (CD127+, CD25-, CD137-, CD154-) from PBMCs; culture status not recorded. These receptor sequences come from a human donor in good health.

This sequence joins TRBV5-1 and TRBJ1-4; D not resolved. With 0 bases removed from V and 4 bases from J, the gap between germline ends came to 13 bases. Germline CDR1 is SGHRS and CDR2 is YFSETQ. CDR3 length: 16 residues. For the CDR3, the DNA is TGCGCCAGCAGCTTGGGGGCTGACATTGGTAATGAAAAACTGTTTTTT. It is translated as CASSLGADIGNEKLFF. The variable domain in full, completed from reference TRBV5-1 and TRBJ1-4, reads KAGVTQTPRYLIKTRGQQVTLSCSPISGHRSVSWYQQTPGQGLQFLFEYFSETQRNKGNFPGRFSGRQFSNSRSEMNVSTLELGDSALYLCASSLGADIGNEKLFFGSGTQLSVL.

The chain joins TRBV7-6 to TRBJ1-2; no reliable D call. The V and J ends lost 0 bases and 0 bases respectively, with 8 bases between them. The CDR3 contains 15 residues. Germline V gene lookup returns CDR1 SGHVS and CDR2 FNYEAQ. CDR3 region: CASSLAPSSNYGYTF. The CDR3 bases are TGTGCCAGCAGCTTAGCCCCCAGTTCTAACTATGGCTACACCTTC.

The chain joins TRBV25-1 to TRBJ1-6; unclear D gene. Per the germline V gene, CDR1 is MGHDK and CDR2 is SYGVNS. Trimming took 5 bases from V and 7 from J, leaving 12 bases between them. This CDR3 has 14 amino acids. In DNA, the CDR3 is TGTGCCAGCAGTAGCACCTCTAACAATTCACCCCTCCACTTT. It specifies CASSSTSNNSPLHF.

This rearrangement joins TRBV30 to TRBJ1-1; D is uncertain. The ends were cut back, 0 bases at V and 5 bases at J, with 10 bases in the middle. The CDR3 is made up of 13 amino acids. Germline CDR1 GTSNPN, CDR2 SVGIG (reference sequence). The CDR3 DNA reads as TGTGCCTGGAGTGTAGAGCGTGGGACTGAAGCTTTCTTT. Translated: CAWSVERGTEAFF.

This CDR3 reads CASSDDRGPNEKLFF. In DNA form, the CDR3 reads TGCGCCAGCAGTGACGACAGGGGACCTAATGAAAAACTGTTTTTT. V usage is TRBV10-1 and J usage is TRBJ1-4; 8 nucleotides agree with TRBD1. Trimming took 3 bases from V and 3 from J; bases not matched to a gene: 3. Per germline, CDR1 WNHNN and CDR2 SYGVQD (reference sequence). The CDR3 has 15 amino acids.

The chain employs TRBV7-8 and TRBJ2-2, with TRBD2 identical over 12 bases. The CDR3 sequence is 16 residues long. Germline values: CDR1 SGHVS, CDR2 FQNEAQ. The J segment lost 10 bases and the V segment lost 2 bases, leaving 8 bases of the junction unmatched. The DNA of the CDR3 is TGTGCCAGCAGCTTAAAGGCTAGCGGGGGGGCGATGGAGCTGTTTTTT. It yields the protein CASSLKASGGAMELFF.

This rearrangement joins TRBV4-1 to TRBJ1-5, with D perhaps TRBD1 (5 bases). The CDR3 has 15 residues. The germline V and J ends were trimmed by 0 bases and 6 bases, with 12 bases remaining between them. CDR1 is MGHRA and CDR2 is YSYEKL in the germline V gene. The CDR3: CASSQESSTGQPQHF. The CDR3 bases are TGCGCCAGCAGCCAAGAATCATCCACAGGTCAGCCCCAGCATTTT.

This chain connects TRBV7-8 to TRBJ1-2, with D maybe TRBD1 (5 bases). Trimming pared 0 bases from V and 4 bases from J, leaving 12 bases between. The CDR3 is 15 residues long. CDR1 SGHVS and CDR2 FQNEAQ come from the germline V gene. Here the CDR3 reads CASSLAVGQLYGYTF. The DNA of the CDR3 is TGTGCCAGCAGCTTAGCGGTCGGACAACTCTATGGCTACACCTTC.

To note about this clone: Other DNA variants within this sample encode the same CDR3. The V call is TRBV7-9, the J call TRBJ1-4, with D unclear. The CDR3 length is 13 residues. V was clipped by 5 bases and J by 8 bases, with 12 bases between them. Germline CDR1 SEHNR, CDR2 FQNEAQ (reference sequence). The CDR3 reads CASSLNAGEKLFF. CDR3 sequence (DNA): TGTGCCAGCAGCCTAAATGCAGGCGAAAAACTGTTTTTT.

The rearrangement joins TRBV18 to TRBJ1-2; D remains ambiguous. Germline lookup yields CDR1 KGHSH and CDR2 LQKENI. The CDR3 totals 17 residues. Deletions cut 0 bases from V and 3 bases from J, with 17 bases between. Here the CDR3 reads CASSPPGLRALDYGYTF. Here the CDR3 DNA reads TGTGCCAGCTCACCACCTGGTTTACGAGCGCTAGACTATGGCTACACCTTC.

The chain combines TRBV6-5 with TRBJ2-2; D might be TRBD1 (5 bases). The CDR3 loop spans 15 amino acids. CDR1 is MNHEY and CDR2 is SVGAGI in the germline V gene. Trimming removed 6 bases from V and 5 bases from J, with 16 bases in between. CDR3 loop: CASRKGPVQTGELFF. Written as DNA, the CDR3 is TGTGCCAGCAGGAAGGGGCCAGTCCAGACCGGGGAGCTGTTTTTT.

CDR3 DNA sequence: TGTGCCTGGAGTGTAACTAGGACAGTCCGGGCTGCAGGTCAGCCCCAGCATTTT. Encoded protein: CAWSVTRTVRAAGQPQHF. V usage is TRBV30 and J usage is TRBJ1-5; a possible D gene is TRBD1 (6 bases). The CDR3 is 18 amino acids. Trimming removed 0 bases from V and 6 bases from J, with 24 bases in between. Looked up from germline, CDR1 is GTSNPN and CDR2 is SVGIG (reference sequence).

The chain carries TRBV7-9 and TRBJ1-4; D is perhaps TRBD1 (5 bases). The CDR3 spans 14 residues. V was clipped by 6 bases and J by 7 bases, with 15 bases between them. The germline V gene has CDR1 SEHNR and CDR2 FQNEAQ (reference sequence). CDR3 residues: CASSRQGSGEKLFF. The CDR3 DNA sequence: TGTGCCAGCAGTCGCCAGGGTTCAGGTGAAAAACTGTTTTTT.